These 31 T cell receptor beta chains were sequenced from one sample in a study of T-cell memory formation after mild COVID-19. TCRdb fed the 5' RACE reads into MiXCR, producing one record per CDR3 protein. The profile shows hundreds of thousands of distinct CDR3 sequences, 25% to 30% of them singletons. The specimen was PBMCs or a T cell subset sorted from them (not recorded which). The origin of the receptors is an adult woman who had mild COVID-19 (a few samples of this study predate the infection). Cell type and time point are not known.

This clonotype was found a few times. This rearrangement joins TRBV5-1 to TRBJ1-1; 8 nucleotides agree with TRBD1. The germline gives CDR1 SGHRS, CDR2 YFSETQ. V shed 3 bases, J shed 0 bases, and the junction held 7 bases outside the gene matches. The CDR3 extends over 16 amino acids. CDR3 nucleotides: TGCGCCAGCAGCTGGGGGGACAGGAGCCTGAACACTGAAGCTTTCTTT. Its translation is CASSWGDRSLNTEAFF.

This clonotype showed up just a few times. This CDR3 is CASSLASSNQPQHF. CDR3 sequence (DNA): TGTGCCAGCAGCCTTGCGTCTAGCAATCAGCCCCAGCATTTT. The V gene is TRBV7-2, the J gene TRBJ1-5; D uncertain. Trimming took off 5 bases at V and 0 bases at J, with 8 bases between the two ends. Germline CDR1 reads SGHTA; CDR2 reads FQGNSA. The CDR3 sequence is 14 residues long.

This clonotype was seen only a few times. The chain has TRBV7-9 and TRBJ2-3, with D possibly being TRBD2 (5 bases). V was pared by 5 bases and J by 6 bases, with 18 bases between. Germline V CDR1 and CDR2: SEHNR, FQNEAQ (reference sequence). The CDR3 has 15 residues. CDR3 coding DNA: TGTGCCAGCAGCCCAACTAGTGGGGTCCCCGATACGCAGTATTTT. The encoded protein is CASSPTSGVPDTQYF.

J is TRBJ2-1 and V is TRBV7-2, with D unresolved. V lost 1 base to trimming and J lost 3 bases, with 7 bases between them. This CDR3 spans 14 amino acids. Germline values: CDR1 SGHTA, CDR2 FQGNSA. The CDR3 is CASSLDSNYNEQFF. For the CDR3, the DNA is TGTGCCAGCAGCTTAGATTCCAACTACAATGAGCAGTTCTTC.

The chain combines TRBV21-1 with TRBJ2-1; no DNA check was done on the table's D call, TRBD2. TRBV21-1 is reported as a pseudogene. CDR3 length: 17 residues. CDR3 DNA: TGTGCCAGCAGCAAACCGAGGACTAGCGGAAGAAGAAGGAGGCAGTTCTTC. Translating gives CASSKPRTSGRRRRQFF.

This chain uses TRBV3-1 with TRBJ1-2, with a weak D call TRBD1 (5 bases). The CDR3 covers 12 residues. V was shortened by 1 base and J by 7 bases, with 7 bases between the two germline ends. The germline V gene encodes CDR1 LGHDT and CDR2 YNNKEL (reference sequence). The CDR3 region is CASSQADTGYTF. DNA of the CDR3: TGTGCCAGCAGCCAAGCGGACACTGGCTACACCTTC.

This clonotype was detected once. The chain employs TRBV7-2 and TRBJ2-3; TRBD2 aligns across 9 bases. Germline V gene sequence: CDR1 SGHTA, CDR2 FQGNSA. The V gene end was trimmed by 4 bases and the J gene end by 1 base; junction bases not matched to a gene: 6. The CDR3 extends over 16 amino acids. This CDR3 reads CASSSTTSGGTDTQYF. CDR3 sequence (DNA): TGTGCCAGCAGCTCGACGACTAGCGGAGGCACAGATACGCAGTATTTT.

The chain uses TRBV4-3 and TRBJ2-2; 10 bases line up with TRBD2. CDR1 is LGHNA and CDR2 is YSLEER in the germline V gene. The ends lost 0 bases at V and 5 bases at J; junction bases unmatched: 12. The CDR3 contains 19 residues. Here the CDR3 reads CASSQDRFTSGVRTGELFF. CDR3 coding DNA: TGCGCCAGCAGCCAAGATCGTTTTACTAGCGGGGTGAGAACCGGGGAGCTGTTTTTT.

This rearrangement joins TRBV7-6 to TRBJ2-7; D possibly corresponds to TRBD2 (6 bases). The CDR3 runs to 18 residues. Trimming stripped 5 bases from V and 1 base from J, with 24 bases between. Germline V gives CDR1 SGHVS, CDR2 FNYEAQ. CDR3 sequence: CASSPVSIVGGKSYEQYF. In DNA, the CDR3 is TGTGCCAGCAGCCCAGTTTCGATCGTGGGGGGAAAGTCCTACGAGCAGTACTTC.

This clonotype has just a few counts. The gene calls are TRBV7-9 and TRBJ2-1, with D maybe TRBD1 (5 bases). In germline, CDR1 is SEHNR, CDR2 FQNEAQ (reference sequence). The length of the CDR3 is 18 residues. The ends were cut back, 5 bases at V and 0 bases at J, with 20 bases in the middle. The CDR3: CASSSPLGGQSSYNEQFF. As DNA, the CDR3 is TGTGCCAGCAGCAGCCCTCTGGGCGGACAAAGCTCCTACAATGAGCAGTTCTTC. The complete variable domain, with remaining parts taken from reference TRBV7-9 and TRBJ2-1, reads DTGVSQNPRHKITKRGQNVTFRCDPISEHNRLYWYRQTLGQGPEFLTYFQNEAQLEKSRLLSDRFSAERPKGSFSTLEIQRTEQGDSAMYLCASSSPLGGQSSYNEQFFGPGTRLTVL.

V usage is TRBV30 and J usage is TRBJ2-3; no clear D gene. CDR3 size: 15 residues. Between the trimmed V and J ends, which lost 1 base and 3 bases, there was a span of 14 bases. Germline values: CDR1 GTSNPN, CDR2 SVGIG (reference sequence). CDR3 coding DNA: TGTGCCTGGAGTGGAAAAGGCGCCCTAACAGATACGCAGTATTTT. Its protein product is CAWSGKGALTDTQYF.

Only a few counts were recorded for this clonotype. V usage is TRBV12-3 or TRBV12-4 and J usage is TRBJ1-2, with a possible D match to TRBD1 (6 bases). The CDR3 runs 17 residues. V gave up 5 bases and J gave up 6 bases, with 25 bases separating them. CDR3 sequence: CASSPPMWGLQSNGYTF. CDR3 DNA sequence: TGTGCCAGCAGTCCCCCCATGTGGGGGCTTCAATCGAATGGCTACACCTTC.

This clonotype was counted many times. The rearrangement links TRBV30 to TRBJ2-1; no reliable D call. This CDR3 comprises 16 residues. The ends were cut back, 1 base at V and 2 bases at J, with 15 bases in the middle. Germline CDR1 and CDR2: GTSNPN and SVGIG (reference sequence). The CDR3: CAWSGPTLLAYNEQFF. In DNA form, the CDR3 reads TGTGCCTGGAGTGGCCCCACGTTATTGGCCTACAATGAGCAGTTCTTC.

The chain employs TRBV5-1 and TRBJ2-7; D is unclear. The ends were cut back, 3 bases at V and 6 bases at J, with 19 bases in the middle. From germline, CDR1 is SGHRS and CDR2 YFSETQ. The CDR3 is 15 residues long. CDR3 amino acids: CASSSGVEVRIEQYF. DNA for the CDR3: TGCGCCAGCAGCTCAGGTGTGGAAGTCCGTATCGAGCAGTACTTC.

This clonotype was found a few times. The rearrangement joins TRBV4-1 to TRBJ1-1; D not resolved. Germline CDR1 reads MGHRA; CDR2 reads YSYEKL. The V end was cut by 2 bases, the J end by 3 bases, with 7 bases between. The CDR3 runs to 13 residues. The CDR3: CASSQNPDTEAFF. The CDR3 nucleotides read TGCGCCAGCAGCCAAAACCCGGACACTGAAGCTTTCTTT.

This clonotype occurred a few times. V and J are TRBV6-6 and TRBJ1-3; 7 positions match TRBD1. Per germline, CDR1 MNHNY and CDR2 SVGAGI (reference sequence). The CDR3 covers 16 residues. V shed 2 bases, J shed 1 base, and the junction held 5 bases outside the gene matches. As DNA, the CDR3 is TGTGCCAGCAGTTACGGGCTACAGGGGTCTGGAAACACCATATATTTT. Its protein is CASSYGLQGSGNTIYF.

This chain connects TRBV12-3 or TRBV12-4 to TRBJ2-3; tentatively, D is TRBD1 (6 bases). There are 17 residues in the CDR3. Trimming stripped 5 bases from V and 4 bases from J, with 22 bases between. The CDR3 nucleotides are TGTGCCAGCAGTCTCCTCAGGGGACCGGCCACTCCAGATACGCAGTATTTT. Translating it yields CASSLLRGPATPDTQYF.

This clonotype was seen a handful of times. The CDR3 region has the DNA TGTGCCAGCAGCTCCGGGACTATGAGCTCCTACGAGCAGTACTTC. This encodes CASSSGTMSSYEQYF. V and J are TRBV5-6 and TRBJ2-7; 7 bases align to TRBD2. The V gene end was trimmed by 3 bases and the J gene end by 0 bases; junction bases not matched to a gene: 6. Germline lookup yields CDR1 SGHDT and CDR2 YYEEEE. The CDR3 has 15 residues.

In this sample, this clonotype turned up a few times. V gene TRBV14 combines with J gene TRBJ2-1, with TRBD2 as a possible D gene (6 bases). With 4 bases removed from V and 3 bases from J, the gap between germline ends came to 10 bases. This CDR3 is built from 14 residues. Germline CDR1 and CDR2: SGHDN and FVKESK. CDR3 in amino acids: CASSRRGNYNEQFF. CDR3 sequence (DNA): TGTGCCAGCAGCCGGAGGGGTAACTACAATGAGCAGTTCTTC.

The rearrangement joins TRBV5-1 to TRBJ2-3, with D hard to call. The CDR3 contains 15 residues. V lost 0 bases to trimming and J lost 2 bases, with 10 bases between them. Germline values: CDR1 SGHRS, CDR2 YFSETQ. This CDR3 reads CASSLASTSTDTQYF. The CDR3 region has the DNA TGCGCCAGCAGCTTGGCCTCTACCTCCACAGATACGCAGTATTTT.

This chain connects TRBV2 to TRBJ2-1; D gene ambiguous. The CDR3 loop spans 15 amino acids. V dropped 4 bases and J dropped 4 bases, with 14 bases sitting between them. Germline V gives CDR1 SNHLY, CDR2 FYNNEI. The CDR3 DNA reads TGTGCCAGCAGTGGAGGTCAGAACACTTACAATGAGCAGTTCTTC. Amino acid sequence: CASSGGQNTYNEQFF.

J is TRBJ2-7 and V is TRBV20-1, with TRBD2 matching 11 bases. Unmatched junction bases numbered 2, after V lost 4 bases and J lost 3 bases. The germline CDR1 and CDR2 sequences are DFQATT and SNEGSKA (reference sequence). This CDR3 contains 13 residues. The CDR3 spells CSATSGGNYEQYF. The CDR3, as DNA: TGCAGTGCTACTAGCGGGGGGAACTACGAGCAGTACTTC.

This clonotype was seen a few times. V gene TRBV12-3 or TRBV12-4 combines with J gene TRBJ2-7, with D hard to call. The CDR3 loop spans 14 amino acids. V was clipped by 1 base and J by 2 bases, with 9 bases between them. The CDR3 loop reads CASSLGPATYEQYF. CDR3 DNA sequence: TGTGCCAGCAGTTTAGGTCCAGCCACCTACGAGCAGTACTTC.

This clonotype was seen more than once but under ten times. The V and J genes are TRBV4-2 and TRBJ1-1, with TRBD1 matching 8 bases. Germline loops: CDR1 LGHNA, CDR2 YNFKEQ. This CDR3 region has 16 residues. The J segment lost 1 base and the V segment lost 4 bases, leaving 8 bases of the junction unmatched. The CDR3 nucleotides are TGTGCCAGCAGCCCCCGGGACAGGTACGGGAACACTGAAGCTTTCTTT. This encodes CASSPRDRYGNTEAFF.

The chain has TRBV12-3 or TRBV12-4 and TRBJ1-5; 10 nucleotides agree with TRBD1. J was trimmed by 4 bases and V by 7 bases; bases with no gene match: 4. This CDR3 is built from 14 residues. The DNA of the CDR3 is TGTGCCAGCACGAAGGACAGGGGGAATCAGCCCCAGCATTTT. Its translation: CASTKDRGNQPQHF.

The chain has TRBV7-3 and TRBJ2-1; 10 bases fit TRBD2. Per germline, CDR1 SGHTA and CDR2 FQGTGA. The V gene end was trimmed by 4 bases and the J gene end by 9 bases; junction bases not matched to a gene: 9. The CDR3 length is 15 residues. The CDR3 reads CASSWLAGAGSEQFF. The CDR3 nucleotides read TGTGCCAGCAGCTGGCTAGCGGGAGCGGGGAGTGAGCAGTTCTTC.

The J gene is TRBJ1-1, the V gene TRBV3-1, with a tentative D call TRBD1 (5 bases). Germline V lookup: CDR1 LGHDT, CDR2 YNNKEL (reference sequence). V was clipped by 8 bases and J by 5 bases, with 18 bases between them. The CDR3 is 14 amino acids. The CDR3 bases are TGTGCCAGCGGCAAAGGGGCTGTACAGACTGAAGCTTTCTTT. It is translated as CASGKGAVQTEAFF.

J is TRBJ1-2 and V is TRBV19, with D unclear. The ends were cut back, 3 bases at V and 8 bases at J, with 10 bases in the middle. Germline V lookup: CDR1 LNHDA, CDR2 SQIVND (reference sequence). This CDR3 comprises 12 residues. CDR3 protein: CASSMNSGGYTF. The CDR3 DNA reads TGTGCCAGTAGTATGAACTCCGGGGGCTACACCTTC. The full variable domain, with the rest looked up from reference TRBV19 and TRBJ1-2, is DGGITQSPKYLFRKEGQNVTLSCEQNLNHDAMYWYRQDPGQGLRLIYYSQIVNDFQKGDIAEGYSVSREKKESFPLTVTSAQKNPTAFYLCASSMNSGGYTFGSGTRLTVV.

The chain couples TRBV9 to TRBJ2-2; the match to TRBD2 covers 7 bases. Trimming removed 0 bases from V and 1 base from J; junction bases left unmatched: 6. Germline V gene sequence: CDR1 SGDLS, CDR2 YYNGEE. CDR3 length: 17 residues. The CDR3 DNA is TGTGCCAGCAGCGTAGCTACGGCGGGAGAGAACACCGGGGAGCTGTTTTTT. Residues: CASSVATAGENTGELFF.

J is TRBJ2-7 and V is TRBV7-2, with 9 bases lining up with TRBD2. After removal of 2 bases from V and 5 bases from J, the junction contained 1 base not matched to a gene. The CDR3 length is 13 residues. Germline lookup yields CDR1 SGHTA and CDR2 FQGNSA. CDR3 coding DNA: TGTGCCAGCAGCTTACCTAGCGGGAACGAGCAGTACTTC. This encodes CASSLPSGNEQYF.

The V gene is TRBV9, the J gene TRBJ2-6; 12 bases are a match to TRBD2. This CDR3 has 16 amino acids. V trimming: 3 bases; J trimming: 6 bases; junction bases outside the gene matches: 4. Looked up from germline, CDR1 is SGDLS and CDR2 is YYNGEE. DNA of the CDR3: TGTGCCAGCAGCGGTCCTAGCGGGAGGGAGGCCAACGTCCTGACTTTC. It codes for CASSGPSGREANVLTF.